One and the same sample provided the 26 T cell receptor beta chains below, sequenced in a study of T cells after yellow fever vaccination. Each CDR3 protein gets one entry after TCRdb re-called the 5' RACE reads with MiXCR. Here the sample spans about 630,000 distinct CDR3 sequences, 9% to 15% being singletons. Sequencing used PBMCs, obtained on the day of the yellow fever booster vaccination. These receptor sequences come from a man in his thirties or forties who received the YFV17D yellow fever vaccine.

This clonotype was observed a few times. The chain joins TRBV5-1 to TRBJ1-1, with D possibly matching TRBD1 (5 bases). Germline CDR1 SGHRS, CDR2 YFSETQ. The CDR3 sequence is 14 residues long. The V end was cut by 7 bases, the J end by 1 base, with 14 bases between. Here the CDR3 reads CASYGAASNTEAFF. DNA of the CDR3: TGCGCCAGCTACGGGGCAGCATCGAACACTGAAGCTTTCTTT.

This clonotype was counted between two and nine times. J is TRBJ2-1 and V is TRBV5-1; 10 bases fit TRBD2. Germline CDR1 reads SGHRS; CDR2 reads YFSETQ. Losses at the gene ends were 0 bases for V and 7 bases for J; bases not matched to a gene: 7. The CDR3 loop spans 16 amino acids. The CDR3 region has the DNA TGCGCCAGCAGCTTGGTTACAGCGGGAGGGAGGAATGAGCAGTTCTTC. Encoded protein: CASSLVTAGGRNEQFF.

The genes are TRBV12-3 or TRBV12-4 and TRBJ2-7; unclear D gene. V was shortened by 3 bases and J by 2 bases, with 8 bases between the two germline ends. This CDR3 region has 13 residues. The chain's CDR3 is CASSFGSAYEQYF. DNA for the CDR3: TGTGCCAGCAGTTTCGGTAGTGCCTACGAGCAGTACTTC.

This clonotype was seen more than once but under ten times. V usage is TRBV23-1 and J usage is TRBJ2-7; D call uncertain. TRBV23-1 is assigned to the ORF class and has an uncertain function. V was cut by 3 bases and J by 5 bases, with 14 bases left in between. The CDR3 loop spans 14 amino acids. The CDR3 spells CASSQHSVLNEQYF. CDR3 DNA sequence: TGCGCCAGCAGTCAGCACAGTGTTCTGAACGAGCAGTACTTC.

The V and J genes are TRBV7-9 and TRBJ2-5; TRBD2 agrees at 12 bases. The V gene end was trimmed by 2 bases and the J gene end by 2 bases; junction bases not matched to a gene: 3. The germline CDR1 and CDR2 sequences are SEHNR and FQNEAQ (reference sequence). The CDR3 consists of 16 residues. The CDR3 coding sequence is TGTGCCAGCAGCTTACCGGGACTAGCGGGTCAAGAGACCCAGTACTTC. Translated, it gives CASSLPGLAGQETQYF.

In this sample, this clonotype turned up a few times. The V gene is TRBV12-3 or TRBV12-4, the J gene TRBJ2-1, with D unresolved. This CDR3 comprises 12 residues. The V end was cut by 6 bases, the J end by 8 bases, with 11 bases between. The CDR3 loop is CASSQYFYEQFF. The CDR3 DNA sequence: TGTGCCAGCAGCCAATATTTCTATGAGCAGTTCTTC.

Concerning this clonotype: A single base separates this from a much larger clone, so it may be a read error. V gene TRBV4-2 combines with J gene TRBJ2-7; 7 bases align to TRBD1. After removal of 0 bases from V and 1 base from J, the junction contained 3 bases not matched to a gene. Germline V CDR1 and CDR2: LGHNA, YNFKEQ. The CDR3 is 15 amino acids. CDR3 DNA: TGTGCCAGCAGCCAAGATTCACAGGGGTCCTACGAGCAGTACTTC. This codes for CASSQDSQGSYEQYF.

There are a few counts of this clonotype. The J gene is TRBJ1-4, the V gene TRBV5-1, with D tentatively TRBD1 (6 bases). This CDR3 is 15 amino acids long. The germline CDR1 and CDR2 sequences are SGHRS and YFSETQ. The V gene lost 2 bases and the J gene lost 6 bases, with 14 bases spanning the gap. CDR3 nucleotide sequence: TGCGCCAGCAGCTTCGACAGGACTAGAGATGAAAAACTGTTTTTT. Its protein is CASSFDRTRDEKLFF.

This chain connects TRBV7-2 to TRBJ2-3; TRBD2 agrees at 8 bases. J was trimmed by 1 base and V by 6 bases; bases with no gene match: 9. The CDR3 contains 16 residues. Germline lookup yields CDR1 SGHTA and CDR2 FQGNSA. CDR3 residues: CASSPPSGPRTDTQYF. CDR3 in DNA: TGTGCCAGCAGTCCCCCTAGCGGGCCGCGCACAGATACGCAGTATTTT.

This clonotype was observed a handful of times. The chain recombines TRBV20-1 with TRBJ1-6; 9 nucleotides match TRBD1. Germline loops: CDR1 DFQATT, CDR2 SNEGSKA (reference sequence). This CDR3 spans 14 amino acids. J gave up 7 bases and V 6 bases, and 7 bases lay outside the gene matches. CDR3 sequence: CSAGGTGLNSPLHF. The CDR3, as DNA: TGCAGTGCGGGAGGGACAGGGTTAAATTCACCCCTCCACTTT.

This rearrangement joins TRBV6-1 to TRBJ2-3; D ambiguous. CDR1 and CDR2 (germline): MNHNS, SASEGT. V lost 5 bases to trimming and J lost 3 bases, with 15 bases between them. CDR3 length equals 15 residues. The CDR3, as DNA: TGTGCCAGCAGTAGCACAGCGCCGGAGACAGATACGCAGTATTTT. Translated: CASSSTAPETDTQYF.

The table lists this clonotype with a few counts. The gene calls are TRBV5-1 and TRBJ1-2; D uncertain. V lost 5 bases and J lost 4, with 9 bases in between. The CDR3 is made up of 12 amino acids. CDR1 SGHRS and CDR2 YFSETQ come from the germline V gene. The CDR3 DNA reads as TGCGCCAGCAGTAGCGTTGGCTATGGCTACACCTTC. Translated, it gives CASSSVGYGYTF.

The chain couples TRBV4-3 to TRBJ2-2; D ambiguous. The CDR3 covers 15 residues. CDR1 is LGHNA, CDR2 YSLEER, per germline. Trimming stripped 1 base from V and 2 bases from J, with 8 bases between. The CDR3, as DNA: TGCGCCAGCAGCCAAGCGATAAGAAACACCGGGGAGCTGTTTTTT. Translated: CASSQAIRNTGELFF.

V is TRBV5-8 and J is TRBJ2-7; a possible D gene is TRBD2 (6 bases). V was cut by 7 bases and J by 3 bases, with 14 bases left in between. CDR1 is SGHTS, CDR2 YDEGEE, per germline. The CDR3 is 13 residues long. The CDR3 region has the DNA TGTGCCAGCGGCTCGGGACTGATCTACGAGCAGTACTTC. Its translation: CASGSGLIYEQYF.

This clonotype appeared a few times. The chain links TRBV4-3 to TRBJ2-6, with 8 positions matching TRBD1. The germline CDR1 and CDR2 sequences are LGHNA and YSLEER. The CDR3 extends over 19 amino acids. The J segment lost 0 bases and the V segment lost 3 bases, leaving 10 bases of the junction unmatched. In nucleotides, the CDR3 is TGCGCCAGCAGCCAGGAAGACAGGGGCTTGTACTCTGGGGCCAACGTCCTGACTTTC. Protein: CASSQEDRGLYSGANVLTF.

The chain uses TRBV20-1 and TRBJ2-2, with TRBD2 identical over 9 bases. This CDR3 is built from 14 residues. The germline V gene has CDR1 DFQATT and CDR2 SNEGSKA (reference sequence). With 6 bases clipped from V and 5 bases from J, the junction kept 7 bases outside the gene matches. CDR3 loop: CSAPGLARTGELFF. CDR3 coding DNA: TGCAGTGCACCGGGACTAGCAAGGACCGGGGAGCTGTTTTTT.

The chain couples TRBV12-3 or TRBV12-4 to TRBJ2-7, with no clear D. The CDR3 is made up of 13 amino acids. The germline V and J ends were trimmed by 3 bases and 3 bases, with 9 bases remaining between them. The CDR3 loop is CASSLFTNYEQYF. The DNA for the CDR3 is TGTGCCAGCAGTTTGTTCACAAACTACGAGCAGTACTTC.

This chain joins TRBV6-4 and TRBJ2-1; D perhaps matches TRBD2 (6 bases). CDR1 and CDR2 from the germline V gene are MRHNA and SNTAGT. The CDR3 consists of 15 residues. Trimming cost V 0 bases and J 10 bases, with 16 bases left between them. The CDR3 DNA reads TGTGCCAGCAGTGACTCCAACGGAGGGGTAGGAGAGCAGTTCTTC. Residues: CASSDSNGGVGEQFF.

The table lists this clonotype with a few counts. The V call is TRBV5-8, the J call TRBJ1-5; D is undetermined. V was cut by 4 bases and J by 11 bases, with 16 bases left in between. CDR1 and CDR2 (germline): SGHTS, YDEGEE. The CDR3 has 13 residues. CDR3 amino acids: CASSKTAMGAQHF. The CDR3 DNA follows: TGTGCCAGCAGCAAAACAGCAATGGGAGCCCAGCATTTT. Looking up the rest from reference TRBV5-8 and TRBJ1-5 gives the full variable domain: EAGVTQSPTHLIKTRGQQATLRCSPISGHTSVYWYQQALGLGLQFLLWYDEGEERNRGNFPPRFSGRQFPNYSSELNVNALELEDSALYLCASSKTAMGAQHFGDGTRLSIL.

This clonotype was seen a handful of times. This chain connects TRBV7-8 to TRBJ2-7; D perhaps matches TRBD1 (7 bases). From germline, CDR1 is SGHVS and CDR2 FQNEAQ. This CDR3 is 16 amino acids long. V was pared by 1 base and J by 6 bases, with 19 bases between. This chain's CDR3 is CASSLVLGGQSVEQYF. The CDR3 DNA is TGTGCCAGCAGCTTAGTTTTGGGGGGACAGTCTGTCGAGCAGTACTTC.

The gene calls are TRBV3-1 and TRBJ2-1; 8 bases fit TRBD2. CDR1 is LGHDT and CDR2 is YNNKEL in the germline V gene (reference sequence). The CDR3 is made up of 16 amino acids. V trimming: 4 bases; J trimming: 10 bases; junction bases outside the gene matches: 15. CDR3 amino acids: CASSPRTPGTRVEQFF. CDR3 bases: TGTGCCAGCAGCCCCCGAACCCCCGGGACTAGGGTCGAGCAGTTCTTC.

This chain joins TRBV15 and TRBJ1-5; D is uncertain. V gave up 0 bases and J gave up 0 bases, with 9 bases separating them. Germline V gene lookup returns CDR1 LNHNV and CDR2 YYDKDF (reference sequence). This CDR3 is built from 16 residues. CDR3 sequence reads: CATSRDRTASNQPQHF. The CDR3 DNA follows: TGTGCCACCAGCAGAGATCGGACGGCTAGCAATCAGCCCCAGCATTTT. Combining the CDR3 with reference TRBV15 and TRBJ1-5 gives the whole variable domain DAMVIQNPRYQVTQFGKPVTLSCSQTLNHNVMYWYQQKSSQAPKLLFHYYDKDFNNEADTPDNFQSRRPNTSFCFLDIRSPGLGDTAMYLCATSRDRTASNQPQHFGDGTRLSIL.

This sequence joins TRBV5-1 and TRBJ2-1, with TRBD2 matching over 8 bases. After removal of 3 bases from V and 4 bases from J, the junction contained 12 bases not matched to a gene. The germline V gene has CDR1 SGHRS and CDR2 YFSETQ. The CDR3 is made up of 17 amino acids. The CDR3 region has the DNA TGCGCCAGCAGCTCCTCCGAAGCGGGAGTGAGTTACAATGAGCAGTTCTTC. This encodes CASSSSEAGVSYNEQFF.

This clonotype turned up a few times. J is TRBJ2-1 and V is TRBV5-1; perhaps TRBD2 as D (6 bases). V was cut by 9 bases and J by 6 bases, with 13 bases left in between. The CDR3 is made up of 12 amino acids. From germline, CDR1 is SGHRS and CDR2 YFSETQ. The CDR3 nucleotides are TGCGCCACCAGGGACTTGGGCAATGAGCAGTTCTTC. This sequence encodes CATRDLGNEQFF.

The CDR3: CASSLGRADTDTQYF. In DNA, the CDR3 is TGTGCCAGCAGCTTAGGGCGAGCGGACACAGATACGCAGTATTTT. The gene calls are TRBV11-2 and TRBJ2-3, with D possibly matching TRBD2 (5 bases). This CDR3 contains 15 residues. Germline V lookup: CDR1 SGHAT, CDR2 FQNNGV. V gave up 1 base and J gave up 2 bases, with 10 bases separating them.

This clonotype was seen only a few times. The chain recombines TRBV7-9 with TRBJ1-5; D might be TRBD1 (6 bases). The CDR3 totals 15 residues. Germline-derived CDR1 and CDR2 are SEHNR and FQNEAQ (reference sequence). The V end was cut by 5 bases, the J end by 1 base, with 12 bases between. In nucleotides, the CDR3 is TGTGCCAGCAGCCAAATCGGGACAAGCAATCAGCCCCAGCATTTT. This encodes CASSQIGTSNQPQHF.